The present entry profiles one T cell receptor (beta chain) with its context. The V end was cut by 4 bases, the J end by 3 bases, with 13 bases between. CDR3 size: 15 residues. Germline CDR1 and CDR2: SGHVS and FQNEAQ. The record originates from a study of blood T cell repertoires in COVID-19. Turning to the study itself: Sources were T cells, B-cell-depleted T cells, or PBMCs; the material itself was cDNA or gDNA.

Sequencing used immunoSEQ multiplex PCR; TCRdb keeps in-frame clones, though not all of them. Of about 300,000 clones listed, approximately 84% are singletons. Sequencing used PBMCs or T cells enriched from blood (not recorded which). The chain joins TRBV7-8 to TRBJ2-1; perhaps TRBD2 as D (5 bases). This TCR was recovered from a man younger than 40 who had recovered from COVID-19. The CDR3 here is CASSSQAADYNEQFF. The CDR3 nucleotides are TGTGCCAGCAGCTCCCAAGCAGCGGACTACAATGAGCAGTTCTTC.